These 32 T cell receptor beta chains were all obtained from the same sample, sequenced in a study of vaccination and CD4 T cells after COVID-19. Noted treatment: approximately 9-day PBMC culture with coronavirus spike peptide pools or control peptides (ViraFEST assay). Their recognized antigens are unknown. The Oncomine TCR Beta short-read assay generated sequence data from the DNA of cultured CD4+ T cells. MiXCR, run by TCRdb on the PCR reads, gives a single entry per CDR3 protein. The data contain tens of thousands of distinct CDR3 sequences, less than 65% of them seen just once; the ten biggest clones take up more than 10%. The sample consisted of CD4+ T cells from blood, cultured in vitro, taken after SARS-CoV-2 vaccination. These receptor sequences come from a human donor who received a COVID-19 vaccine.

The J gene is TRBJ2-3, the V gene TRBV7-2; TRBD1 matches 8 bases. Germline-derived CDR1 and CDR2 are SGHTA and FQGNSA. The CDR3 has 14 residues. V shed 5 bases and J 1 base; nucleotides not matched to a gene: 2. The CDR3 sequence is CASSPDRGTDTQYF. The CDR3 nucleotides read TGTGCCAGCAGCCCGGACAGGGGCACAGATACGCAGTATTTT.

This rearrangement joins TRBV10-1 to TRBJ2-2; either TRBD1 or TRBD2 may supply D (5 bases each). The V end was cut by 8 bases, the J end by 1 base, with 11 bases between. The CDR3 totals 14 residues. Germline V gene sequence: CDR1 WNHNN, CDR2 SYGVQD (reference sequence). The CDR3 bases are TGCGCCAGCCAGGGACGGATGAACACCGGGGAGCTGTTTTTT. Protein: CASQGRMNTGELFF.

The V call is TRBV24-1, the J call TRBJ2-7, with 7 bases identical to TRBD2. Per germline, CDR1 KGHDR and CDR2 SFDVKD. J gave up 5 bases and V 5 bases, and 5 bases lay outside the gene matches. The CDR3 is made up of 13 amino acids. CDR3 in DNA: TGTGCCACCAGTGTCGGGGGGAGCAACGAGCAGTACTTC. This translates into CATSVGGSNEQYF.

This clonotype was observed a few times. The CDR3 coding sequence is TGTGCCAGTAGTATTGGTCTAGCGGGGGGGCCTACAGATACGCAGTATTTT. Protein sequence: CASSIGLAGGPTDTQYF. This rearrangement joins TRBV19 to TRBJ2-3; TRBD2 agrees at 12 bases. CDR3 length: 17 amino acids. The V and J ends lost 3 bases and 3 bases, in that order; junction bases with no gene match: 7. Germline-derived CDR1 and CDR2 are LNHDA and SQIVND (reference sequence).

This clonotype came up a few times. The chain combines TRBV30 with TRBJ1-2; D possibly corresponds to TRBD1 (6 bases). The CDR3 has 12 residues. CDR1 GTSNPN and CDR2 SVGIG come from the germline V gene (reference sequence). Trimming cost V 2 bases and J 10 bases, with 14 bases left between them. The CDR3: CAWSRPEGDYTF. The CDR3 DNA is TGTGCCTGGAGTAGACCGGAGGGGGACTACACCTTC.

This clonotype occurred a few times. This sequence joins TRBV7-3 and TRBJ2-1; 9 nucleotides line up with TRBD1. This CDR3 contains 15 residues. Germline trimming cut 4 bases from V and 2 bases from J; bases unmatched to any gene: 3. Germline V CDR1 and CDR2: SGHTA, FQGTGA. As DNA, the CDR3 is TGTGCCAGCAGCTCCAGACAGGGGGCCTACAATGAGCAGTTCTTC. Encoded protein: CASSSRQGAYNEQFF.

This clonotype was observed a single time. The chain carries TRBV7-9 and TRBJ2-2; D ambiguous. Germline assignment: CDR1 SEHNR and CDR2 FQNEAQ (reference sequence). Trimming removed 1 base from V and 3 bases from J, with 6 bases in between. The CDR3 has 14 residues. The CDR3 reads CASSLVYYTGELFF. The DNA of the CDR3 is TGTGCCAGCAGCTTAGTCTATTACACCGGGGAGCTGTTTTTT.

The chain recombines TRBV19 with TRBJ1-1, with 9 bases fitting TRBD1. V was pared by 4 bases and J by 0 bases, with 3 bases of the junction left unmatched. CDR1 and CDR2 (germline): LNHDA, SQIVND (reference sequence). This CDR3 contains 15 residues. The CDR3: CASSRDRVMNTEAFF. CDR3 sequence (DNA): TGTGCCAGTAGTAGGGACAGGGTGATGAACACTGAAGCTTTCTTT.

The rearrangement links TRBV12-3 or TRBV12-4 to TRBJ1-5, with 9 bases fitting TRBD1. After removal of 4 bases from V and 3 bases from J, the junction contained 7 bases not matched to a gene. This CDR3 is built from 16 residues. DNA of the CDR3: TGTGCCAGCAGTTCTAATACAGGGGGCGACAATCAGCCCCAGCATTTT. It translates to CASSSNTGGDNQPQHF.

The chain couples TRBV7-2 to TRBJ2-3; D is undetermined. V was shortened by 4 bases and J by 2 bases, with 7 bases between the two germline ends. Germline CDR1 reads SGHTA; CDR2 reads FQGNSA. The CDR3 totals 13 residues. This CDR3 is CASSSPSTDTQYF. The CDR3 coding sequence is TGTGCCAGCAGCTCCCCATCCACAGATACGCAGTATTTT.

The rearrangement uses TRBV6-5 and TRBJ2-7, with TRBD1 matching 7 bases. The CDR3 has 15 amino acids. V lost 2 bases, J lost 1 base, and 5 bases stayed unmatched. Germline V gene data show CDR1 as MNHEY and CDR2 as SVGAGI. The chain's CDR3 is CASSYERGQSYEQYF. CDR3 nucleotide sequence: TGTGCCAGCAGTTACGAGAGGGGACAGTCCTACGAGCAGTACTTC.

The V and J genes are TRBV18 and TRBJ1-1; the D is unclear. Germline V lookup: CDR1 KGHSH, CDR2 LQKENI. The CDR3 is 16 residues long. Trimming took off 0 bases at V and 1 base at J, with 12 bases between the two ends. The chain's CDR3 is CASSPPGQVRNTEAFF. The CDR3, as DNA: TGTGCCAGCTCACCACCTGGGCAGGTTAGGAACACTGAAGCTTTCTTT.

In its sample, this clonotype was seen a few times. V usage is TRBV2 and J usage is TRBJ1-2, with D uncertain. V lost 2 bases, J lost 2 bases, and 9 bases lay in between. CDR3 size: 14 residues. The germline CDR1 and CDR2 sequences are SNHLY and FYNNEI. As DNA, the CDR3 is TGTGCCAGCAGTGAATCCGGACGGAACTATGGCTACACCTTC. Translated, it gives CASSESGRNYGYTF.

The chain employs TRBV20-1 and TRBJ1-2; TRBD1 aligns across 8 bases. This CDR3 region has 13 residues. The V segment lost 5 bases and the J segment 7 bases; nucleotides outside the gene matches: 9. Per germline, CDR1 DFQATT and CDR2 SNEGSKA (reference sequence). The CDR3 spells CSAPLTGAGGYTF. The CDR3 DNA is TGCAGTGCTCCACTGACAGGGGCGGGTGGCTACACCTTC.

The chain is built from TRBV19 and TRBJ1-5, with D hard to call. Trimming cost V 6 bases and J 0 bases, with 21 bases left between them. The CDR3 covers 18 residues. CDR1 and CDR2 from the germline V gene are LNHDA and SQIVND (reference sequence). CDR3 nucleotides: TGTGCCAGTAGCCAAGGACTCCCTGGTTCAGATAGCAATCAGCCCCAGCATTTT. Its translation is CASSQGLPGSDSNQPQHF.

This sequence joins TRBV20-1 and TRBJ2-3; 16 nucleotides match TRBD2. The CDR3 has 16 residues. V shed 5 bases, J shed 5 bases, and the junction held 7 bases outside the gene matches. Germline V gives CDR1 DFQATT, CDR2 SNEGSKA (reference sequence). The CDR3 nucleotides read TGCAGTGCTCAGGGACTAGCGGGGGGGCCGGGAGATACGCAGTATTTT. It specifies CSAQGLAGGPGDTQYF.

The chain has TRBV11-2 and TRBJ2-3; unclear D gene. V was clipped by 6 bases and J by 6 bases, with 13 bases between them. This CDR3 is 13 amino acids long. Germline CDR1 and CDR2: SGHAT and FQNNGV. CDR3 loop: CASRPTIADTQYF. The CDR3, as DNA: TGTGCCAGCAGACCGACCATAGCTGATACGCAGTATTTT.

This clonotype was seen a few times. The chain recombines TRBV27 with TRBJ2-2, with D uncertain. Trimming removed 5 bases at V and 3 bases at J, with 7 bases between. CDR1 is MNHEY, CDR2 SMNVEV, per germline (reference sequence). This CDR3 has 13 amino acids. The chain's CDR3 is CASSPTHTGELFF. The CDR3 nucleotides are TGTGCCAGCAGTCCGACGCACACCGGGGAGCTGTTTTTT.

This clonotype was found a few times. J is TRBJ1-6 and V is TRBV7-2, with D unclear. The germline gives CDR1 SGHTA, CDR2 FQGNSA. Trimming removed 2 bases from V and 4 bases from J, with 6 bases in between. The CDR3 covers 14 residues. The CDR3 bases are TGTGCCAGCAGCTTATACAGATATAATTCACCCCTCCACTTT. Protein product: CASSLYRYNSPLHF.

With respect to this clonotype: One end of the junction fails to match germline, which may point to a read error. The rearrangement uses TRBV6-1 and TRBJ1-5; D is unclear. Germline V gives CDR1 MNHNS, CDR2 SASEGT. The CDR3 is 17 amino acids. CDR3 nucleotide sequence: TGTGCCAGTAGTGACGAAAGAGGGATTTATAGCAATCAGCCCCAGCATTTT. It encodes CASSDERGIYSNQPQHF.

The chain uses TRBV6-1 and TRBJ1-2; D not resolved. Germline V lookup: CDR1 MNHNS, CDR2 SASEGT. Deletions cut 6 bases from V and 8 bases from J, with 16 bases between. The CDR3 runs 13 residues. CDR3 in amino acids: CASREKRVGGYTF. The CDR3 nucleotides are TGTGCCAGCAGGGAAAAGAGGGTCGGGGGCTACACCTTC.

This chain links TRBV20-1 with TRBJ1-5; D remains ambiguous. The CDR3 runs 13 residues. The ends were cut back, 3 bases at V and 9 bases at J, with 15 bases in the middle. Per the germline V gene, CDR1 is DFQATT and CDR2 is SNEGSKA (reference sequence). The CDR3 sequence: CSARRTGAGPQHF. The CDR3 bases are TGCAGTGCTAGGAGAACCGGCGCGGGGCCCCAGCATTTT.

The J gene is TRBJ2-3, the V gene TRBV7-2, with TRBD2 as a possible D gene (6 bases). The germline gives CDR1 SGHTA, CDR2 FQGNSA. CDR3 length equals 14 residues. The V and J ends lost 4 bases and 1 base respectively, with 9 bases between them. In DNA, the CDR3 is TGTGCCAGCAGCTCGTGGGGGGGCACAGATACGCAGTATTTT. Its protein is CASSSWGGTDTQYF.

J is TRBJ1-5 and V is TRBV7-2, with D unclear. The germline V gene has CDR1 SGHTA and CDR2 FQGNSA. The CDR3 runs to 13 residues. V shed 0 bases and J shed 5 bases, with 5 bases lying between them. The CDR3 protein is CASSLASYQPQHF. The CDR3 bases are TGTGCCAGCAGCTTAGCCTCTTATCAGCCCCAGCATTTT.

CDR3 sequence: CATSGQGGADTQYF. The CDR3 DNA reads as TGTGCCACCAGTGGTCAGGGGGGAGCAGATACGCAGTATTTT. V and J are TRBV24-1 and TRBJ2-3, with D possibly matching TRBD1 (7 bases). V lost 5 bases and J lost 4, with 12 bases in between. The CDR3 spans 14 residues. Germline CDR1 reads KGHDR; CDR2 reads SFDVKD.

This chain joins TRBV7-9 and TRBJ1-6; perhaps TRBD1 as D (5 bases). Trimming took 2 bases from V and 8 from J, leaving 16 bases between them. This CDR3 is 16 amino acids long. CDR1 and CDR2 from the germline V gene are SEHNR and FQNEAQ (reference sequence). The CDR3 loop reads CASSLHGTLPDSPLHF. Here the CDR3 DNA reads TGTGCCAGCAGCTTACACGGGACGCTCCCTGATTCACCCCTCCACTTT.

The chain employs TRBV30 and TRBJ1-2, with 8 bases aligning to TRBD1. CDR3 length equals 15 residues. V was pared by 3 bases and J by 6 bases, with 12 bases of the junction left unmatched. In germline, CDR1 is GTSNPN, CDR2 SVGIG (reference sequence). The CDR3 nucleotides read TGTGCCTGGAGCCCCCGATGGGCAGGGGGCGATGGCTACACCTTC. Translated, it gives CAWSPRWAGGDGYTF. Using reference TRBV30 and TRBJ1-2 for the parts outside the CDR3, the full variable domain is SQTIHQWPATLVQPVGSPLSLECTVEGTSNPNLYWYRQAAGRGLQLLFYSVGIGQISSEVPQNLSASRPQDRQFILSSKKLLLSDSGFYLCAWSPRWAGGDGYTFGSGTRLTVV.

Only a few counts were recorded for this clonotype. A read error may produce the germline difference seen at one junction end. This chain uses TRBV7-9 with TRBJ1-2; 9 bases are shared with TRBD1. Germline V CDR1 and CDR2: SEHNR, FQNEAQ (reference sequence). The CDR3 has 12 amino acids. CDR3 amino acids: CASSLKGRDRVF. DNA of the CDR3: TGTGCCAGCAGCTTAAAGGGTCGGGACAGGGTCTTC.

This sequence joins TRBV20-1 and TRBJ2-7; 9 positions agree with TRBD2. CDR1 is DFQATT, CDR2 SNEGSKA, per germline (reference sequence). The CDR3 length is 15 residues. V trimming: 0 bases; J trimming: 6 bases; junction bases outside the gene matches: 9. CDR3 sequence (DNA): TGCAGTGCTAGAGATCGGGCTAGCGGGGTCAGCGAGCAGTACTTC. As protein: CSARDRASGVSEQYF.

This rearrangement joins TRBV24-1 to TRBJ1-5; D possibly corresponds to TRBD1 (6 bases). CDR1 KGHDR and CDR2 SFDVKD come from the germline V gene. V lost 6 bases and J lost 4, with 12 bases in between. The CDR3 has 14 residues. The CDR3 DNA reads TGTGCCACCAGTCCAGGGGCGTCTAATCAGCCCCAGCATTTT. Its translation: CATSPGASNQPQHF.

V gene TRBV19 combines with J gene TRBJ1-2; 11 positions match TRBD1. This CDR3 spans 16 amino acids. J gave up 11 bases and V 6 bases, and 17 bases lay outside the gene matches. Germline V CDR1 and CDR2: LNHDA, SQIVND (reference sequence). CDR3 sequence (DNA): TGTGCCAGTAGCGCCGGGACAGGGGGACGCCCCGGGCCTTACACCTTC. Translating it yields CASSAGTGGRPGPYTF.

The chain is built from TRBV30 and TRBJ1-5; D possibly corresponds to TRBD1 (5 bases). The CDR3 covers 12 residues. V lost 0 bases, J lost 7 bases, and 7 bases lay in between. CDR1 and CDR2 from the germline V gene are GTSNPN and SVGIG (reference sequence). CDR3 DNA: TGTGCCTGGAGTGTTTCAGGGCAGCCCCAGCATTTT. Its protein is CAWSVSGQPQHF.